The 29 T cell receptor beta chains in this list originate from one sample, sequenced in a study of blood T cells in healthy people across ages. A second roughly 6 to 11 cycle PCR used barcoded and J-beta primers. One entry per CDR3 protein, called by TCRdb with MiXCR from the 5' RACE reads. The sample yields 800,000 to 950,000 distinct CDR3 sequences, almost 30% seen once. These data were also reused for a study on T cells of mothers and their children.

Sequenced: blood. The receptors derive from a woman aged 40 to 55 in good health.

This clonotype was picked up many times. The CDR3 reads CASSTDGNNYGYTF. The CDR3, as DNA: TGTGCCAGCAGTACGGACGGAAATAACTATGGCTACACCTTC. V gene TRBV28 combines with J gene TRBJ1-2; D ambiguous. V dropped 5 bases and J dropped 1 base, with 11 bases sitting between them. CDR1 MDHEN and CDR2 SYDVKM come from the germline V gene. This CDR3 has 14 residues.

This chain connects TRBV10-3 to TRBJ1-2; D uncertain. The CDR3 runs 13 residues. Trimming cost V 2 bases and J 2 bases, with 6 bases left between them. CDR1 is ENHRY, CDR2 SYGVKD, per germline. Here the CDR3 reads CAISEKVNYGYTF. The CDR3 region has the DNA TGTGCCATCAGTGAGAAAGTCAACTATGGCTACACCTTC.

This clonotype occurred a few times. The CDR3 DNA reads TGTGCCAGCAGCTTAGGTCGGGACGTTAATTCACCCCTCCACTTT. Translation: CASSLGRDVNSPLHF. The chain links TRBV7-2 to TRBJ1-6; D might be TRBD1 (5 bases). Trimming removed 1 base at V and 6 bases at J, with 10 bases between. Looked up from germline, CDR1 is SGHTA and CDR2 is FQGNSA. There are 15 residues in the CDR3.

This clonotype has only a few counts. The V call is TRBV20-1, the J call TRBJ1-5; 7 positions match TRBD1. The CDR3 sequence is 15 residues long. V shed 0 bases and J 3 bases; nucleotides not matched to a gene: 5. Germline lookup yields CDR1 DFQATT and CDR2 SNEGSKA (reference sequence). CDR3 coding DNA: TGCAGTGCTAGAGATCTCGGGACAGTCAATCAGCCCCAGCATTTT. Translating it yields CSARDLGTVNQPQHF.

This sequence joins TRBV5-1 and TRBJ2-2; D is unresolved. The CDR3 spans 13 residues. V dropped 1 base and J dropped 6 bases, with 7 bases sitting between them. Germline-derived CDR1 and CDR2 are SGHRS and YFSETQ. The CDR3 is CASSLFGAGELFF. The DNA for the CDR3 is TGCGCCAGCAGCTTGTTTGGGGCCGGGGAGCTGTTTTTT.

This clonotype appeared a single time. The chain employs TRBV29-1 and TRBJ1-2, with 8 bases that match TRBD1. CDR1 is SQVTM and CDR2 is ANQGSEA in the germline V gene. The CDR3 runs 15 residues. V lost 2 bases to trimming and J lost 4 bases; unmatched junction nucleotides: 9. CDR3 residues: CSVERAGGRGYGYTF. For the CDR3, the DNA is TGCAGCGTTGAAAGGGCAGGGGGCAGGGGCTATGGCTACACCTTC. Full variable domain (outside the CDR3, taken from reference TRBV29-1 and TRBJ1-2): SAVISQKPSRDICQRGTSLTIQCQVDSQVTMMFWYRQQPGQSLTLIATANQGSEATYESGFVIDKFPISRPNLTFSTLTVSNMSPEDSSIYLCSVERAGGRGYGYTFGSGTRLTVV.

The chain employs TRBV9 and TRBJ2-3; D is undetermined. The length of the CDR3 is 14 residues. Per the germline V gene, CDR1 is SGDLS and CDR2 is YYNGEE. The V gene lost 4 bases and the J gene lost 1 base, with 10 bases spanning the gap. CDR3 sequence reads: CASSLGEGTDTQYF. CDR3 nucleotide sequence: TGTGCCAGCAGCCTCGGCGAGGGCACAGATACGCAGTATTTT.

The gene calls are TRBV10-3 and TRBJ1-5, with no clear D. CDR1 and CDR2 from the germline V gene are ENHRY and SYGVKD. The germline V and J ends were trimmed by 6 bases and 8 bases, with 14 bases remaining between them. The CDR3 contains 13 residues. CDR3 sequence (DNA): TGTGCCATCAGGGAAAAACGGCTGGAGCCCCAGCATTTT. Translation: CAIREKRLEPQHF.

V and J are TRBV27 and TRBJ1-1; weak D call: TRBD1 (5 bases). Trimming removed 10 bases from V and 7 bases from J, with 16 bases in between. Per the germline V gene, CDR1 is MNHEY and CDR2 is SMNVEV (reference sequence). The CDR3 runs to 12 residues. CDR3 DNA: TGTGCCATCAAAACAGGCATAGGTGAAGCTTTCTTT. Translation gives CAIKTGIGEAFF.

This chain links TRBV7-2 with TRBJ2-7; D is perhaps TRBD2 (7 bases). CDR3 length: 15 residues. V lost 4 bases to trimming and J lost 2 bases, with 15 bases between them. CDR1 SGHTA and CDR2 FQGNSA come from the germline V gene. DNA of the CDR3: TGTGCCAGCAGCTGGCCGGGCGGGGGCACCTACGAGCAGTACTTC. Protein product: CASSWPGGGTYEQYF.

The chain recombines TRBV5-8 with TRBJ1-2, with TRBD1 matching over 7 bases. The CDR3 is 15 amino acids. CDR1 and CDR2 (germline): SGHTS, YDEGEE. V shed 1 base, J shed 5 bases, and the junction held 8 bases outside the gene matches. DNA of the CDR3: TGTGCCAGCAGCTTGAAAGTATCAGGGGGGTATGGCTACACCTTC. It specifies CASSLKVSGGYGYTF.

This clonotype came up many times. The V and J genes are TRBV5-1 and TRBJ2-5, with D tentatively TRBD2 (6 bases). The CDR3 is 16 residues long. The ends were cut back, 0 bases at V and 2 bases at J, with 14 bases in the middle. The germline V gene has CDR1 SGHRS and CDR2 YFSETQ. CDR3 in DNA: TGCGCCAGCAGCTTGGCCGTTAGCGGAAAACAAGAGACCCAGTACTTC. Amino acids: CASSLAVSGKQETQYF. The full variable domain, rest sourced from reference TRBV5-1 and TRBJ2-5, is KAGVTQTPRYLIKTRGQQVTLSCSPISGHRSVSWYQQTPGQGLQFLFEYFSETQRNKGNFPGRFSGRQFSNSRSEMNVSTLELGDSALYLCASSLAVSGKQETQYFGPGTRLLVL.

The chain is built from TRBV20-1 and TRBJ2-3; TRBD1 matches at 9 bases. The CDR3 covers 14 residues. V lost 3 bases to trimming and J lost 3 bases; unmatched junction nucleotides: 4. Germline values: CDR1 DFQATT, CDR2 SNEGSKA (reference sequence). The CDR3 DNA is TGCAGTGCTAGCCGGACAGGGGCGACAGATACGCAGTATTTT. This encodes CSASRTGATDTQYF.

This clonotype was found many times. Its ends do not fully match the called genes, so a read error is possible. The rearrangement links TRBV5-1 to TRBJ2-3, with TRBD2 matching 7 bases. Germline V gene data show CDR1 as SGHRS and CDR2 as YFSETQ. The CDR3 spans 13 residues. CDR3 in amino acids: CASSGSGTDTQYF. The CDR3 DNA follows: TGTGCCAGCAGTGGTAGCGGGACAGATACGCAGTATTTT.

The chain is built from TRBV7-2 and TRBJ2-5; TRBD2 aligns across 9 bases. CDR1 is SGHTA, CDR2 FQGNSA, per germline. The ends lost 7 bases at V and 3 bases at J; junction bases unmatched: 18. The CDR3 spans 18 residues. The CDR3 sequence is CASTHRDRRRGGKETQYF. In DNA form, the CDR3 reads TGTGCCAGCACCCATAGAGATAGGAGGCGGGGGGGCAAAGAGACCCAGTACTTC.

The CDR3 here is CASSLAGMLPNEQFF. Written as DNA, the CDR3 is TGTGCCAGCAGCTTAGCAGGGATGTTGCCCAATGAGCAGTTCTTC. V is TRBV7-3 and J is TRBJ2-1; D possibly corresponds to TRBD1 (5 bases). Trimming shortened V by 2 bases and J by 6 bases, and 14 bases separated the two germline ends. Germline values: CDR1 SGHTA, CDR2 FQGTGA. This CDR3 is 15 amino acids long. Full variable domain (rest looked up from reference TRBV7-3 and TRBJ2-1): GAGVSQTPSNKVTEKGKYVELRCDPISGHTALYWYRQSLGQGPEFLIYFQGTGAADDSGLPNDRFFAVRPEGSVSTLKIQRTERGDSAVYLCASSLAGMLPNEQFFGPGTRLTVL.

This clonotype came up many times. The chain recombines TRBV12-3 or TRBV12-4 with TRBJ2-7; 9 positions agree with TRBD1. The CDR3 has 14 residues. The ends lost 6 bases at V and 0 bases at J; junction bases unmatched: 3. The DNA of the CDR3 is TGTGCCAGCAGGGGGACAGGGAGCTCCTACGAGCAGTACTTC. Encoded protein: CASRGTGSSYEQYF.

This clonotype was detected many times. The gene calls are TRBV7-9 and TRBJ2-7, with a possible D match to TRBD1 (6 bases). V lost 7 bases to trimming and J lost 5 bases, with 9 bases between them. The CDR3 consists of 11 residues. Germline V CDR1 and CDR2: SEHNR, FQNEAQ (reference sequence). Here the CDR3 DNA reads TGTGCCAGCACCGACAGGAACGAGCAGTACTTC. It codes for CASTDRNEQYF.

This chain joins TRBV5-6 and TRBJ2-7; 11 bases align to TRBD2. The CDR3 is 16 amino acids. Losses at the gene ends were 3 bases for V and 4 bases for J; bases not matched to a gene: 9. Germline V gives CDR1 SGHDT, CDR2 YYEEEE. CDR3 in DNA: TGTGCCAGCAGCTCGGCTCTAGCGGGAGGCGGGTACGAGCAGTACTTC. It translates to CASSSALAGGGYEQYF.

The CDR3 is CSARVPRGNTEAFF. Here the CDR3 DNA reads TGCAGTGCTAGAGTCCCTAGGGGGAACACTGAAGCTTTCTTT. The chain recombines TRBV20-1 with TRBJ1-1, with D perhaps TRBD1 (5 bases). V lost 1 base and J lost 1, with 10 bases in between. The length of the CDR3 is 14 residues. Per the germline V gene, CDR1 is DFQATT and CDR2 is SNEGSKA (reference sequence).

The sample holds many counts of this clonotype. The chain joins TRBV5-6 to TRBJ1-2, with a possible D match to TRBD1 (5 bases). Looked up from germline, CDR1 is SGHDT and CDR2 is YYEEEE. Trimming removed 4 bases from V and 5 bases from J, with 27 bases in between. The CDR3 consists of 18 residues. For the CDR3, the DNA is TGTGCCAGCAGCCATAACACTCGCGGGATCCGGGGCTTATATGGCTACACCTTC. Translating gives CASSHNTRGIRGLYGYTF.

Concerning this clonotype: A much larger clone differs from this one at a single base, so this may be a read error. This chain joins TRBV4-1 and TRBJ2-5, with 16 bases lining up with TRBD2. V shed 2 bases and J 4 bases; nucleotides not matched to a gene: 4. The CDR3 sequence is 17 residues long. CDR1 is MGHRA and CDR2 is YSYEKL in the germline V gene. The CDR3 DNA is TGCGCCAGCAGCCAAATGGGACTAGCGGGGGGGCGAGAGACCCAGTACTTC. Protein product: CASSQMGLAGGRETQYF.

The gene calls are TRBV4-3 and TRBJ2-1; 8 bases map to TRBD2. The CDR3 is 17 residues long. Per germline, CDR1 LGHNA and CDR2 YSLEER. The V segment lost 6 bases and the J segment 4 bases; nucleotides outside the gene matches: 14. CDR3 amino acids: CASSLAGGGLAYNEQFF. In DNA, the CDR3 is TGCGCCAGCAGTCTGGCGGGGGGAGGTTTGGCGTACAATGAGCAGTTCTTC.

This clonotype has ten or more counts. V gene TRBV10-3 combines with J gene TRBJ1-5, with TRBD1 as a possible D gene (5 bases). Germline-derived CDR1 and CDR2 are ENHRY and SYGVKD. Trimming stripped 3 bases from V and 4 bases from J, with 10 bases between. The CDR3 consists of 14 residues. The CDR3 region has the DNA TGTGCCATCAGTGACCAAAGGGGAAATCAGCCCCAGCATTTT. It yields the protein CAISDQRGNQPQHF.

Of note for this clonotype: This clone may be a read error of a much larger clone one base away. The chain carries TRBV9 and TRBJ2-5, with 11 bases matching TRBD1. The J call may be mistaken, given a closer DNA end match to TRBJ2-1. The germline V gene has CDR1 SGDLS and CDR2 YYNGEE. The CDR3 is made up of 16 amino acids. The CDR3 bases are TGTGCCAGCAGCCTTGGGACAGGGGGAACTTGGGAGACCCAGTTCTTC. This codes for CASSLGTGGTWETQFF.

This clonotype occurred a few times. The chain joins TRBV28 to TRBJ2-7, with D possibly matching TRBD1 (5 bases). Trimming left V 7 bases short and J 3 bases short, with 28 bases between. The CDR3 totals 18 residues. CDR1 and CDR2 from the germline V gene are MDHEN and SYDVKM. CDR3 DNA sequence: TGTGCCAGCATCCTCCTTCCTGGCAGGGAACACCCGGGCTACGAGCAGTACTTC. Its protein product is CASILLPGREHPGYEQYF.

This clonotype has at least ten counts. This chain joins TRBV9 and TRBJ1-2, with 9 bases aligning to TRBD1. The CDR3 runs 17 residues. Germline V gene data show CDR1 as SGDLS and CDR2 as YYNGEE. The V gene end was trimmed by 7 bases and the J gene end by 1 base; junction bases not matched to a gene: 14. Here the CDR3 reads CASGQGQGLVVNYGYTF. The CDR3 DNA sequence: TGTGCCAGCGGGCAGGGACAGGGCTTAGTAGTTAACTATGGCTACACCTTC.

This clonotype occurred a few times. The V call is TRBV28, the J call TRBJ2-3; TRBD2 aligns across 10 bases. With V trimmed by 7 bases and J by 0 bases, 10 bases remained unmatched. Looked up from germline, CDR1 is MDHEN and CDR2 is SYDVKM. The CDR3 has 17 amino acids. The CDR3 nucleotides are TGTGCCAGCACCTACCTTAGCGGGGGGACTAGCACAGATACGCAGTATTTT. Amino acid sequence: CASTYLSGGTSTDTQYF.

A note on this clonotype: This may come from a read error, since a much larger clone is one base off. This chain connects TRBV7-8 to TRBJ2-6; D gene uncertain. V was trimmed by 2 bases and J by 2 bases, leaving 4 bases between them. The V gene's germline CDR1 is SGHVS and CDR2 FQNEAQ. The CDR3 runs 14 residues. CDR3 residues: CASSLRAGANVLTF. The CDR3 DNA follows: TGTGCCAGCAGCTTAAGGGCTGGGGCCAACGTCCTGACTTTC.